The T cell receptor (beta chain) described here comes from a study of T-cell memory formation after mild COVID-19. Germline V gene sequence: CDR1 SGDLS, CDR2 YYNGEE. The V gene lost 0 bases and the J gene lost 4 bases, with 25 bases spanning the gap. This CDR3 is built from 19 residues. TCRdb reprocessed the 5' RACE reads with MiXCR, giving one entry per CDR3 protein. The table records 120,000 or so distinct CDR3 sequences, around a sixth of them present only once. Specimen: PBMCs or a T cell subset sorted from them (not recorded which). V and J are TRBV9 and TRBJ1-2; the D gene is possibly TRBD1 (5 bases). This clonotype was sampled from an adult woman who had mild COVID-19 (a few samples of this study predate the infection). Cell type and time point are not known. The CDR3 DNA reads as TGTGCCAGCAGCGTAGCACCATTAGGATTTCAGGGAAATGGCTATGGCTACACCTTC. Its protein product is CASSVAPLGFQGNGYGYTF.